Listed below are T cell receptor beta chains from one sample, sequenced in a study of T cells in Graves' hyperthyroidism and ophthalmopathy. One entry per CDR3 protein results from TCRdb running MiXCR on the multiplex PCR reads. This repertoire shows around 300,000 distinct CDR3 sequences, less than 30% found once; its top ten account for more than 25%. The sequenced sample was blood. Every receptor here comes from a man aged 40-49 years with Graves' hyperthyroidism that later progressed to Graves' ophthalmopathy. The CDR3 runs from the conserved cysteine through the conserved F or W. D genes are given only for firm matches. Size tells how often a clone was seen (once, few, many) or the class of an expanded clone, and some rows leave it out.

DNA | CDR3 | J | D | size | V
TGTGCCAGCAGTGACAGGGGGTGGAATCAGCCCCAGCATTTT | CASSDRGWNQPQHF | TRBJ1-5 | TRBD1 | many | TRBV25-1
TGCAGTGCTCGGTACAGCGGAAACACCATATATTTT | CSARYSGNTIYF | TRBJ1-3 | - | many | TRBV20-1
TGCGCCAGCAGCTTGGGGGACAGGGTCGAGCAGTACTTC | CASSLGDRVEQYF | TRBJ2-7 | TRBD1 | many | TRBV5-1
TGTGCCAGCAGCTGGATGGACAGGGGACAGGCCGAGCAGTACTTC | CASSWMDRGQAEQYF | TRBJ2-7 | TRBD1 | - | TRBV11-1
TGCAGCGTTGAAGGTCTCGGGGAGACCCAGTACTTC | CSVEGLGETQYF | TRBJ2-5 | - | many | TRBV29-1
TGTGCCAGCAATTCCTACTACGAGCAGTACTTC | CASNSYYEQYF | TRBJ2-7 | - | many | TRBV6-5
TGTGCCAGCAGCTTATCCGGTCGACGAGACAAGCCGGACGAGCAGTACTTC | CASSLSGRRDKPDEQYF | TRBJ2-7 | - | - | TRBV7-3
TGTGCCAGCAGTTACCCCCTAGCGGGGAACCAAGAGACCCAGTACTTC | CASSYPLAGNQETQYF | TRBJ2-5 | TRBD2 | - | TRBV6-2/TRBV6-3
TGTGCCAGCAGCCGCGGGGATTTGAATCGAGACGAGCAGTACTTC | CASSRGDLNRDEQYF | TRBJ2-7 | - | many | TRBV12-3/TRBV12-4
TGCAGTGCTATCCCCCGTGGGGGCTATGGCTACACCTTC | CSAIPRGGYGYTF | TRBJ1-2 | - | many | TRBV20-1
TGTGCCAGTAGTGACCCGACGGGTATCCAGTACTTC | CASSDPTGIQYF | TRBJ2-5 | - | few | TRBV12-3/TRBV12-4
TGTGCCTGGAGTAAAATGGGGAACTATGGCTACACCTTC | CAWSKMGNYGYTF | TRBJ1-2 | - | many | TRBV30
TGCAGTGCTAGTCGTCCAGAAGGTCCTGAAGCTTTCTTT | CSASRPEGPEAFF | TRBJ1-1 | - | many | TRBV20-1
TGCAGTGCTAGAGACCCCTTAGCGGGAGAAGGTTTCGAGCAGTACTTC | CSARDPLAGEGFEQYF | TRBJ2-7 | TRBD2 | many | TRBV20-1
TGTGCCAGCAGTCGTGGAGACAGCTCAGGAGATCAGCCCCAGCATTTT | CASSRGDSSGDQPQHF | TRBJ1-5 | - | many | TRBV25-1
TGTGCCAGCAGCCCCCATAGCGGACAGACGAACTATGGCTACACCTTC | CASSPHSGQTNYGYTF | TRBJ1-2 | - | many | TRBV3-1
TGTGCCAGCAGTTACATCGCCCGGGGCAATCAGCCCCAGCATTTT | CASSYIARGNQPQHF | TRBJ1-5 | - | many | TRBV6-5
TGTGCCAGCAGTTTGGAACAGAGCCTATACTATGGCTACACCTTC | CASSLEQSLYYGYTF | TRBJ1-2 | - | many | TRBV12-3/TRBV12-4
TGTGCCAGCAGCTTCGACACGGACAGAAGCTATGGCTACACCTTC | CASSFDTDRSYGYTF | TRBJ1-2 | - | many | TRBV11-3
TGCGCCAGCAGCTTGGCCACGGCGGGACCTGAAGCTTTCTTT | CASSLATAGPEAFF | TRBJ1-1 | - | many | TRBV5-1
TGTGCCAGCAGTTTCAAGGGTCCCCGGGAAGAGACCCAGTACTTC | CASSFKGPREETQYF | TRBJ2-5 | - | many | TRBV28
TGTGCCAGTAGGGGGGGACAGGGCAGCGATCAGCCCCAGCATTTT | CASRGGQGSDQPQHF | TRBJ1-5 | TRBD1 | many | TRBV19
TGTGCCAGTTCCGGGGCCGATGAAGCTTTCTTT | CASSGADEAFF | TRBJ1-1 | - | many | TRBV19
TGTGCCAGCAGTTCTACGGTCCGGGAACCTCGGAGCCACGAGCAGTACTTC | CASSSTVREPRSHEQYF | TRBJ2-7 | - | - | TRBV28
TGCAGTGCTAGAGTGGGGCGGGACTCCTACGAGCAGTACTTC | CSARVGRDSYEQYF | TRBJ2-7 | - | many | TRBV20-1
TGTGCCAGCAGCTCTGGACTAGCGGGGGGTGGAGAGACCCAGTACTTC | CASSSGLAGGGETQYF | TRBJ2-5 | TRBD2 | - | TRBV13
TGTGCCATCAGTAGGGGAGAGACCCAGTACTTC | CAISRGETQYF | TRBJ2-5 | - | many | TRBV10-3
TGTGCCAGCAGCTCTAACCACTTTTTGACTAGCGGGATCCCCACCGGGGAGCTGTTTTTT | CASSSNHFLTSGIPTGELFF | TRBJ2-2 | TRBD2 | few | TRBV7-3
TGTGCCAGCAGCGTAGTACAGGGGGCCCGAGAGACCCAGTACTTC | CASSVVQGARETQYF | TRBJ2-5 | TRBD1 | few | TRBV9
TGTGCCAGCAGCCTAATGGGGCAGGGGGCCTACGAGCAGTACTTC | CASSLMGQGAYEQYF | TRBJ2-7 | TRBD1 | many | TRBV7-3
TGTGCCAGCAGCCCAGGGGGCGCGGGAAGCCAAGAGACCCAGTACTTC | CASSPGGAGSQETQYF | TRBJ2-5 | TRBD1 | many | TRBV4-2
TGTGCCAGCAGCACCGGGCTAGCGGGATTGGAGACCCAGTACTTC | CASSTGLAGLETQYF | TRBJ2-5 | TRBD2 | many | TRBV7-2
TGCAGCGTTGAAGCTCGGTACACTGAAACTTTCTTT | CSVEARYTETFF | TRBJ1-1 | - | many | TRBV29-1
TGCAGTGCTAGAGACTTGGCGGGAGGGCCGGGGAACACGAACACCGGGGAGCTGTTTTTT | CSARDLAGGPGNTNTGELFF | TRBJ2-2 | TRBD2 | many | TRBV20-1
TGTGCCAGCAGCGTAGGAGACAGGGCACACCTCCCGAACACTGAAGCTTTCTTT | CASSVGDRAHLPNTEAFF | TRBJ1-1 | TRBD1 | many | TRBV9
TGTGCCAGCAGTGCGCGGACTAGCGGGAGGGCCTACGAGCAGTACTTC | CASSARTSGRAYEQYF | TRBJ2-7 | TRBD2 | many | TRBV2
TGTGCCAGCAGTTTAAAGGGACAGTTCTACAACTATGGCTACACCTTC | CASSLKGQFYNYGYTF | TRBJ1-2 | TRBD1 | - | TRBV27
TGCGCCAGCAGCCGCCCACTAGCGGGAGCAATCGAGCAGTACTTC | CASSRPLAGAIEQYF | TRBJ2-7 | TRBD2 | - | TRBV4-1
TGTGCCAGCAAGGTGGACAGGGCGATGGAGACCCAGTACTTC | CASKVDRAMETQYF | TRBJ2-5 | TRBD1 | many | TRBV2
TGCGCCAGCAGTGAAGGGCAGAACCATCAGCCCCAGCATTTT | CASSEGQNHQPQHF | TRBJ1-5 | - | many | TRBV10-2
TGTGCCAGCAGTTCGGGCCGCGGCTACGAGCAGTACTTC | CASSSGRGYEQYF | TRBJ2-7 | - | many | TRBV12-3/TRBV12-4
TGTGCCAGCAGTTTAGGTTTCAGGGCTGTCTATGGCTACACCTTC | CASSLGFRAVYGYTF | TRBJ1-2 | - | many | TRBV12-3/TRBV12-4
TGTGCCAGCGGCCAGGGGGCATATGGCTACACCTTC | CASGQGAYGYTF | TRBJ1-2 | TRBD1 | many | TRBV10-3
TGTGCCACCAGTCCCTCGGGAGAACAGCCCCAGCATTTT | CATSPSGEQPQHF | TRBJ1-5 | - | many | TRBV24-1
TGTGCCTCTTCTTGGAACACTGAAGCTTTCTTT | CASSWNTEAFF | TRBJ1-1 | - | many | TRBV30
TGTGCCAGCAGCGTTGACGGCTCTGGGGCCAACGTCCTGACTTTC | CASSVDGSGANVLTF | TRBJ2-6 | - | many | TRBV9
TGCGCCAGCAGCCAAGCCACAGGAAAGTCCTACGAGCAGTACTTC | CASSQATGKSYEQYF | TRBJ2-7 | - | many | TRBV4-1
TGTGCCAGCAGCTTAGCGGGAACCGGGGAGCTGTTTTTT | CASSLAGTGELFF | TRBJ2-2 | - | many | TRBV11-3